The 6 T cell receptor beta chains below were found in one sample sequenced in a study of blood T cell repertoires in COVID-19. Using immunoSEQ multiplex PCR, the repertoire was profiled, and TCRdb retains in-frame clones only, with some absent. The sample records around 42,000 clones, around three quarters being singletons. Sample: peripheral blood. The receptors stem from a woman older than 75 with acute or convalescent COVID-19.

V and J are TRBV2 and TRBJ2-6; no definite D call. V was pared by 11 bases and J by 1 base, with 12 bases between. The germline V gene encodes CDR1 SNHLY and CDR2 FYNNEI. The length of the CDR3 is 14 residues. The CDR3 nucleotides are TGTGCCGGAGCAGTGTTTTCTGGGGCCAACGTCCTGACTTTC. Translation gives CAGAVFSGANVLTF.

The gene calls are TRBV18 and TRBJ2-1; the match to TRBD2 covers 8 bases. Per the germline V gene, CDR1 is KGHSH and CDR2 is LQKENI. The CDR3 sequence is 14 residues long. Unmatched junction bases numbered 5, after V lost 3 bases and J lost 7 bases. The CDR3: CASSPVQRENEQFF. Written as DNA, the CDR3 is TGTGCCAGCTCACCCGTCCAGCGGGAGAATGAGCAGTTCTTC.

The chain employs TRBV5-5 and TRBJ1-2; 8 bases are a match to TRBD1. This CDR3 contains 20 residues. V was clipped by 0 bases and J by 4 bases; unmatched bases: 20. Germline CDR1 SGHKS, CDR2 YYEKEE (reference sequence). CDR3 residues: CASSLVSLAAGQGRPYGYTF. For the CDR3, the DNA is TGTGCCAGCAGCTTGGTGTCTCTCGCTGCCGGACAGGGAAGACCCTATGGCTACACCTTC.

The chain links TRBV7-2 to TRBJ2-7; 9 bases fit TRBD1. CDR1 is SGHTA and CDR2 is FQGNSA in the germline V gene. The CDR3 covers 14 residues. Germline trimming cut 5 bases from V and 3 bases from J; bases unmatched to any gene: 5. The CDR3, as DNA: TGTGCCAGCAGCATGACAGGGGGGGGCTACGAGCAGTACTTC. Its protein product is CASSMTGGGYEQYF.

V usage is TRBV27 and J usage is TRBJ1-2; 7 bases agree with TRBD1. This CDR3 is built from 12 residues. The germline V gene encodes CDR1 MNHEY and CDR2 SMNVEV (reference sequence). Trimming removed 8 bases from V and 7 bases from J; junction bases left unmatched: 7. CDR3 DNA: TGTGCCAGCGGCCAGGGGGTGGGTGGCTACACCTTC. This translates into CASGQGVGGYTF.

This clone turned up a few times. V gene TRBV3-1 (or the pseudogene TRBV3-2) combines with J gene TRBJ1-2; D uncertain. The CDR3 loop spans 16 amino acids. V was shortened by 6 bases and J by 4 bases, with 21 bases between the two germline ends. CDR1 and CDR2 (germline): LGHDT, YNNKEL (reference sequence). The CDR3 region is CASRPRNPQEGYGYTF. The CDR3 nucleotides are TGTGCCAGCAGGCCAAGAAATCCCCAGGAGGGCTATGGCTACACCTTC.